This T cell receptor (beta chain) is drawn from a study of blood T cell repertoires in COVID-19. Study-wide background: Material from acute and convalescent COVID-19 was sourced from the United States, Italy and Spain.

The V gene's germline CDR1 is LNHNV and CDR2 YYDKDF (reference sequence). The V end lost 3 bases, the J end lost 0 bases, and 15 bases lay between the germline ends. This CDR3 has 16 residues. The assay was immunoSEQ multiplex PCR, and TCRdb's table has in-frame clones only and misses some. The sample contains around 190,000 clones, about 88% of which appear only once. The rearrangement joins TRBV15 to TRBJ2-7, with D possibly being TRBD1 (5 bases). The origin of this receptor is a man aged 45 to 65 with COVID-19, enrolled during active disease. Sample: peripheral blood. The CDR3 DNA is TGTGCCACCAGCAGCGGTACAGGAACGGGCTCCTACGAGCAGTACTTC. This sequence encodes CATSSGTGTGSYEQYF. Looking up the rest from reference TRBV15 and TRBJ2-7 gives the full variable domain: DAMVIQNPRYQVTQFGKPVTLSCSQTLNHNVMYWYQQKSSQAPKLLFHYYDKDFNNEADTPDNFQSRRPNTSFCFLDIRSPGLGDTAMYLCATSSGTGTGSYEQYFGPGTRLTVT.